The 4 T cell receptor beta chains below all came from one sample that was sequenced in a study of blood T cells in healthy people across ages. Alongside a J-beta primer mix, a sample-barcoded 5' primer served in a second PCR lasting about 7 to 11 cycles. TCRdb independently ran MiXCR on the 5' RACE reads; one entry per CDR3 protein. The table records about 1.5 million distinct CDR3 sequences, around 40% of them present only once. The specimen was blood. The receptors here all came from a woman younger than 35 in good health.

The chain uses TRBV7-2 and TRBJ1-3, with TRBD1 matching 8 bases. This CDR3 spans 13 amino acids. Per the germline V gene, CDR1 is SGHTA and CDR2 is FQGNSA. Trimming took 5 bases from V and 8 from J; bases not matched to a gene: 5. CDR3 amino acids: CASSPGQGDTIYF. The CDR3 coding sequence is TGTGCCAGCAGCCCCGGACAGGGAGACACCATATATTTT.

V is TRBV4-1 and J is TRBJ2-3; 12 nucleotides match TRBD2. The trim removed 0 bases at V and 4 bases at J, leaving 8 bases unmatched. This CDR3 comprises 18 residues. CDR1 is MGHRA and CDR2 is YSYEKL in the germline V gene. The chain's CDR3 is CASSQDHSTSGGSDTQYF. In nucleotides, the CDR3 is TGCGCCAGCAGCCAAGATCACTCGACTAGCGGGGGCTCAGATACGCAGTATTTT.

This clonotype came up a few times. The V gene is TRBV28, the J gene TRBJ2-3; 9 bases agree with TRBD1. The CDR3 is 14 amino acids. V trimming: 9 bases; J trimming: 1 base; junction bases outside the gene matches: 5. Germline values: CDR1 MDHEN, CDR2 SYDVKM. CDR3 nucleotide sequence: TGTGCCAGTTACAGGGGGCGCCGCACAGATACGCAGTATTTT. Its translation is CASYRGRRTDTQYF.

The table lists this clonotype with a few counts. The gene calls are TRBV7-8 and TRBJ1-4; 7 bases agree with TRBD1. The CDR3 totals 17 residues. Germline lookup yields CDR1 SGHVS and CDR2 FQNEAQ. Losses at the gene ends were 3 bases for V and 1 base for J; bases not matched to a gene: 8. CDR3 nucleotides: TGTGCCAGCAGCTTCCGGGCAGGGGGGGGAACTAATGAAAAACTGTTTTTT. It encodes CASSFRAGGGTNEKLFF.